The 26 T cell receptor beta chains below all came from one sample that was sequenced in a study of spatial heterogeneity in lung cancer. Findings and caveats of the study: Tracking of tumor mutation counts was seen in expanded intratumoral alpha and beta TCR counts.

TCRdb recomputed calls from the 5' RACE reads with MiXCR, one row per CDR3 protein. The sample lists about 27,000 distinct CDR3 sequences, 7.1% occurring once. The antigens of these receptors remain unknown. Time point meaning: sample taken at primary tumor resection. The specimen was lung tumor tissue, collected at surgery. These receptors originate from a male donor with early-stage non-small cell lung cancer.

This clonotype has only a few counts. This chain uses TRBV18 with TRBJ2-1, with a possible D match to TRBD2 (6 bases). The CDR3 length is 13 residues. Germline loops: CDR1 KGHSH, CDR2 LQKENI. The V gene lost 5 bases and the J gene lost 7 bases, with 12 bases spanning the gap. The CDR3 sequence: CASSGDGRNEQFF. DNA for the CDR3: TGTGCCAGCTCAGGGGACGGGAGAAATGAGCAGTTCTTC.

The sample holds many counts of this clonotype. The rearrangement links TRBV5-1 to TRBJ2-1; 8 bases are a match to TRBD1. CDR3 length equals 15 residues. Trimming cost V 0 bases and J 7 bases; bases outside gene matches: 6. CDR1 is SGHRS, CDR2 YFSETQ, per germline. The CDR3 sequence is CASSLGGQAVNEQFF. The CDR3 DNA is TGCGCCAGCAGCTTGGGGGGACAGGCAGTGAATGAGCAGTTCTTC.

The chain combines TRBV6-1 with TRBJ1-6; D is ambiguous. Trimming stripped 1 base from V and 7 bases from J, with 5 bases between. This CDR3 region has 13 residues. Per the germline V gene, CDR1 is MNHNS and CDR2 is SASEGT. In DNA, the CDR3 is TGTGCCAGCAGTGAAGTCCAGAATTCACCCCTCCACTTT. As protein: CASSEVQNSPLHF.

The chain recombines TRBV6-6 with TRBJ2-1; D not certain. The J call may be mistaken, given a closer DNA end match to TRBJ2-7. The CDR3 consists of 12 residues. Germline-derived CDR1 and CDR2 are MNHNY and SVGAGI (reference sequence). The CDR3 reads CASSGPYNEQYF. The CDR3 DNA follows: TGTGCCAGCAGCGGACCATACAATGAGCAGTACTTC.

This clonotype was picked up many times. The V call is TRBV5-6, the J call TRBJ2-3, with D unresolved. With 3 bases removed from V and 0 bases from J, the gap between germline ends came to 5 bases. Per the germline V gene, CDR1 is SGHDT and CDR2 is YYEEEE. This CDR3 region has 13 residues. CDR3 DNA sequence: TGTGCCAGCAGCTCCGTTAGCACAGATACGCAGTATTTT. Translated, it gives CASSSVSTDTQYF.

This clonotype was seen a few times. The V gene is TRBV28, the J gene TRBJ2-3, with 7 bases identical to TRBD2. Germline CDR1 reads MDHEN; CDR2 reads SYDVKM. CDR3 length: 13 residues. Trimming at V came to 11 bases and at J to 6 bases, leaving 11 bases not matched to a gene. The CDR3 region has the DNA TGTGCCGCGACGGCGGGGGTGCTGGATACGCAGTATTTT. This translates into CAATAGVLDTQYF.

This clonotype was seen at least ten times. V and J are TRBV18 and TRBJ2-1; 12 bases align to TRBD1. Trimming removed 5 bases from V and 6 bases from J; junction bases left unmatched: 5. Germline V gene data show CDR1 as KGHSH and CDR2 as LQKENI. This CDR3 spans 15 amino acids. CDR3 in DNA: TGTGCCAGCTCAGACCGGGACAGGGGGCCCAATGAGCAGTTCTTC. It yields the protein CASSDRDRGPNEQFF.

The table lists this clonotype with many counts. The chain carries TRBV10-3 and TRBJ2-1; 7 nucleotides align to TRBD2. Germline loops: CDR1 ENHRY, CDR2 SYGVKD. The CDR3 extends over 16 amino acids. Germline trimming cut 2 bases from V and 8 bases from J; bases unmatched to any gene: 12. CDR3 sequence reads: CAISELRRKGGDEQFF. The CDR3 bases are TGTGCCATCAGTGAGCTTAGGAGGAAGGGAGGGGATGAGCAGTTCTTC.

This clonotype showed up just a few times. The chain carries TRBV14 and TRBJ1-1; a weak D match, TRBD1 (5 bases). The CDR3 contains 17 residues. Germline loops: CDR1 SGHDN, CDR2 FVKESK. Trimming removed 2 bases from V and 1 base from J, with 17 bases in between. The CDR3 region has the DNA TGTGCCAGCAGCCAAAGTTGGCAGGGAGGAGGGAACACTGAAGCTTTCTTT. This encodes CASSQSWQGGGNTEAFF.

This clonotype appeared many times. The chain uses TRBV20-1 and TRBJ1-5; possibly TRBD1 for D (5 bases). CDR1 and CDR2 (germline): DFQATT, SNEGSKA (reference sequence). Trimming removed 2 bases from V and 4 bases from J, with 12 bases in between. CDR3 length: 14 amino acids. The CDR3 nucleotides read TGCAGTGCTAGACTCCTGGCAGGGAATCAGCCCCAGCATTTT. Translation: CSARLLAGNQPQHF.

This clonotype was detected many times. The V gene is TRBV6-5, the J gene TRBJ1-5, with a tentative D call TRBD1 (5 bases). Germline V gene sequence: CDR1 MNHEY, CDR2 SVGAGI. Trimming stripped 6 bases from V and 2 bases from J, with 14 bases between. The CDR3 contains 15 residues. The CDR3 sequence is CASSLLGGGNQPQHF. CDR3 nucleotide sequence: TGTGCCAGCAGCTTGCTTGGGGGTGGCAATCAGCCCCAGCATTTT.

The sample holds many counts of this clonotype. The CDR3 reads CASRIQGARGYTF. CDR3 DNA sequence: TGTGCCAGCAGGATCCAGGGGGCGAGGGGCTACACCTTC. V usage is TRBV6-6 and J usage is TRBJ1-2, with TRBD1 identical over 8 bases. J lost 8 bases, V lost 6 bases, and 8 bases had no gene match. Germline CDR1 reads MNHNY; CDR2 reads SVGAGI (reference sequence). This CDR3 has 13 residues.

The chain has TRBV20-1 and TRBJ2-3, with D perhaps TRBD1 or TRBD2 (5 bases each). The CDR3 runs 14 residues. Trimming took off 0 bases at V and 7 bases at J, with 14 bases between the two ends. CDR1 DFQATT and CDR2 SNEGSKA come from the germline V gene (reference sequence). The CDR3 bases are TGCAGTGCTAGAGATCAAGTCGGGGCCTATACGCAGTATTTT. It codes for CSARDQVGAYTQYF.

This clonotype has more than one count but fewer than ten. The chain joins TRBV7-8 to TRBJ1-1; D is unresolved. Germline CDR1 reads SGHVS; CDR2 reads FQNEAQ. The CDR3 sequence is 14 residues long. The germline V and J ends were trimmed by 5 bases and 2 bases, with 12 bases remaining between them. CDR3 in amino acids: CASSPRTGNTEAFF. The CDR3 coding sequence is TGTGCCAGCAGCCCCCGGACGGGAAACACTGAAGCTTTCTTT.

This clonotype occurred many times. This chain connects TRBV6-5 to TRBJ2-1, with D tentatively TRBD2 (5 bases). CDR3 size: 14 residues. Trimming took off 6 bases at V and 7 bases at J, with 16 bases between the two ends. Germline V gene sequence: CDR1 MNHEY, CDR2 SVGAGI. This chain's CDR3 is CASRIRTETNEQFF. CDR3 nucleotides: TGTGCCAGCAGGATTAGGACTGAAACGAATGAGCAGTTCTTC.

This clonotype was detected a few times. The chain joins TRBV7-9 to TRBJ2-1; D gene unclear. Germline lookup yields CDR1 SEHNR and CDR2 FQNEAQ (reference sequence). The CDR3 has 15 amino acids. Trimming pared 1 base from V and 5 bases from J, leaving 12 bases between. CDR3 sequence: CASSLGRADNNEQFF. The CDR3 DNA follows: TGTGCCAGCAGCTTAGGCCGGGCGGATAACAATGAGCAGTTCTTC.

The sample holds many counts of this clonotype. The genes are TRBV29-1 and TRBJ2-1; 11 bases map to TRBD2. Germline V CDR1 and CDR2: SQVTM, ANQGSEA. V shed 5 bases and J 8 bases; nucleotides not matched to a gene: 8. The CDR3 covers 14 residues. CDR3 protein: CSVRSGGGFDEQFF. Here the CDR3 DNA reads TGCAGCGTTCGTAGCGGGGGGGGTTTCGATGAGCAGTTCTTC.

This clonotype was seen more than once but under ten times. In DNA, the CDR3 is TGTGCCAGCAGCTTGAAGACAGGGGGAGATGAGCAGTTCTTC. Protein sequence: CASSLKTGGDEQFF. The V and J genes are TRBV7-6 and TRBJ2-1, with 9 bases matching TRBD1. The germline V gene encodes CDR1 SGHVS and CDR2 FNYEAQ. CDR3 size: 14 residues. Trimming at V came to 3 bases and at J to 8 bases, leaving 5 bases not matched to a gene.

This clonotype was picked up many times. The rearrangement links TRBV12-3 or TRBV12-4 to TRBJ2-7; D may correspond to TRBD1 or TRBD2 (5 bases each). The CDR3 totals 11 residues. Trimming left V 3 bases short and J 7 bases short, with 7 bases between. The CDR3 region has the DNA TGTGCCAGCAGTTTGGGGGTAGAGCAGTACTTC. It codes for CASSLGVEQYF.

Ten or more counts support this clonotype. V usage is TRBV4-3 and J usage is TRBJ2-7; 7 bases are shared with TRBD1. The CDR3 covers 15 residues. The ends lost 0 bases at V and 1 base at J; junction bases unmatched: 3. The germline V gene has CDR1 LGHNA and CDR2 YSLEER. CDR3 amino acids: CASSQEKGASYEQYF. CDR3 in DNA: TGCGCCAGCAGCCAAGAGAAGGGGGCATCCTACGAGCAGTACTTC.

To note about this clonotype: Since a much larger clone is just one base distant, this may be a read error. The J gene is TRBJ2-5, the V gene TRBV5-4, with no clear D. This CDR3 comprises 15 residues. Trimming stripped 0 bases from V and 4 bases from J, with 13 bases between. Germline CDR1 is SGHNT and CDR2 is YYREEE (reference sequence). The CDR3 DNA reads TGTGCCAGCAGCTTGGGACGCCAAGATGGAGAGACCCAGTACTTC. Its protein is CASSLGRQDGETQYF.

This clonotype came up a few times. The chain is built from TRBV12-3 or TRBV12-4 and TRBJ2-7; a possible D gene is TRBD2 (6 bases). The CDR3 sequence is 15 residues long. V was clipped by 6 bases and J by 2 bases, with 17 bases between them. The CDR3 reads CASSKGPGATYEQYF. Written as DNA, the CDR3 is TGTGCCAGCAGCAAGGGACCGGGAGCAACCTACGAGCAGTACTTC.

This clonotype has a handful of counts. This chain uses TRBV5-5 with TRBJ1-5; D is perhaps TRBD1 (6 bases). Trimming left V 4 bases short and J 7 bases short, with 21 bases between. The CDR3 extends over 16 amino acids. Germline V CDR1 and CDR2: SGHKS, YYEKEE (reference sequence). The CDR3 region is CASSPGGGARGQPQHF. The CDR3 nucleotides read TGTGCCAGCAGCCCGGGAGGGGGAGCACGCGGCCAGCCCCAGCATTTT.

By share, this clonotype ranks as medium-sized. The chain is built from TRBV20-1 and TRBJ2-3; D is perhaps TRBD2 (5 bases). This CDR3 comprises 12 residues. V dropped 6 bases and J dropped 5 bases, with 12 bases sitting between them. Germline CDR1 is DFQATT and CDR2 is SNEGSKA (reference sequence). The CDR3 reads CSARLRGDTQYF. The CDR3 bases are TGCAGTGCCCGGCTTCGGGGAGATACGCAGTATTTT.

There are many counts of this clonotype. The rearrangement links TRBV14 to TRBJ2-7; either TRBD1 or TRBD2 may fit D (5 bases each). V was pared by 3 bases and J by 2 bases, with 8 bases between. Germline assignment: CDR1 SGHDN and CDR2 FVKESK. The CDR3 runs to 13 residues. In nucleotides, the CDR3 is TGTGCCAGCAGCCAGGGGGAAGCCTACGAGCAGTACTTC. This translates into CASSQGEAYEQYF.

This clonotype was seen at least ten times. The genes are TRBV9 and TRBJ1-1; D unresolved. V was trimmed by 1 base and J by 3 bases, leaving 7 bases between them. This CDR3 comprises 13 residues. Germline-derived CDR1 and CDR2 are SGDLS and YYNGEE. The CDR3: CASSVRSDTEAFF. Here the CDR3 DNA reads TGTGCCAGCAGCGTACGTTCGGACACTGAAGCTTTCTTT.